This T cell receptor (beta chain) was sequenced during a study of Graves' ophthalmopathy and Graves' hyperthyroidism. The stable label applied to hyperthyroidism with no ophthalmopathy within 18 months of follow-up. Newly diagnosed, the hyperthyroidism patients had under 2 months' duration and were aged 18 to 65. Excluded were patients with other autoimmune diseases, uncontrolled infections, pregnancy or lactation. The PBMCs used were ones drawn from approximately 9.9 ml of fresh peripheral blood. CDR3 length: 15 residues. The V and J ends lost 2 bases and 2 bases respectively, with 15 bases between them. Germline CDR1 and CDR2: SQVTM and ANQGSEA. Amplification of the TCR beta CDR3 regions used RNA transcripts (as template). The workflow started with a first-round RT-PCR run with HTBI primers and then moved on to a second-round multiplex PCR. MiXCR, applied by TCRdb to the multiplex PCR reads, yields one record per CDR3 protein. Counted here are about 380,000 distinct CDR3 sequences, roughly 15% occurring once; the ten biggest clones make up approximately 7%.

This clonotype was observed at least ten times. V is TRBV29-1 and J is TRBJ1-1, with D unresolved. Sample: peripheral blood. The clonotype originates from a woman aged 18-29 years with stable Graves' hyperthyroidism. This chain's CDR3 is CSVESALMGNTEAFF. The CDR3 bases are TGCAGCGTTGAATCCGCCTTAATGGGAAACACTGAAGCTTTCTTT.